This T cell receptor (beta chain) was sequenced in a study of shared clonotypes between healthy human individuals. Only in-frame clones appear in the TCRdb table, and some are missing; sequencing was by immunoSEQ multiplex PCR. Of 2,500,000 or so clones listed, roughly 93% are singletons. This CDR3 has 15 amino acids. Per germline, CDR1 SGHRS and CDR2 YFSETQ. Trimming removed 3 bases from V and 4 bases from J; junction bases left unmatched: 5. V gene TRBV5-1 combines with J gene TRBJ1-5; TRBD1 agrees at 9 bases. Specimen: naive CD4+ T cells from PBMCs. Subset denoted: CD45RA+ positively selected. The TCR comes from a man aged 18-30 years in good health. Some clones in this sample may be carry-over from other donors' samples. As DNA, the CDR3 is TGCGCCAGCAGCTCGACGACAGGGGGGAATCAGCCCCAGCATTTT. Residues: CASSSTTGGNQPQHF.